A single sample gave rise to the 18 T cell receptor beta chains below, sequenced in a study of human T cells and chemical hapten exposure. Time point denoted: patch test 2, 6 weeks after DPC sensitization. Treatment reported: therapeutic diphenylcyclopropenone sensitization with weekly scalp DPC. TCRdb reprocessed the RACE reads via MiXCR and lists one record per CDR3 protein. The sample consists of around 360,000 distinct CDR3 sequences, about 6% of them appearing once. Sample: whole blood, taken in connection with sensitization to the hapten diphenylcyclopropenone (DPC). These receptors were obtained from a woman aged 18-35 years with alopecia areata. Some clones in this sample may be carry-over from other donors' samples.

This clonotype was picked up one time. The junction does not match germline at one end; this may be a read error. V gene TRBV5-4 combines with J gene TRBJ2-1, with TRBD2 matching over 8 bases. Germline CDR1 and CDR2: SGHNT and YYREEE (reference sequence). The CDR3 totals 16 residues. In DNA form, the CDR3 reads TGTACCAGCAGCTCGGGGGGGGCGTTATCCTACAATGAGCAGTTCTTC. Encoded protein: CTSSSGGALSYNEQFF.

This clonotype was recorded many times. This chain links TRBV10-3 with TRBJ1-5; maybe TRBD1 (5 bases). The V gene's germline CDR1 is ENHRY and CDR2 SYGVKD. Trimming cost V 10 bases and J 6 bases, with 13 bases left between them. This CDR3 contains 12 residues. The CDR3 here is CATGTAGQPQHF. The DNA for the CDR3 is TGTGCCACCGGGACTGCCGGTCAGCCCCAGCATTTT.

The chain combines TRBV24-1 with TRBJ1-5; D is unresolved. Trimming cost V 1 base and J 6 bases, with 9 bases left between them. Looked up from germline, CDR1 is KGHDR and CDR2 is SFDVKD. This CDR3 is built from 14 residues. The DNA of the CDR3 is TGTGCCACCAGTGATTTTAGGGAAACTCAGCCCCAGCATTTT. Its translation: CATSDFRETQPQHF.

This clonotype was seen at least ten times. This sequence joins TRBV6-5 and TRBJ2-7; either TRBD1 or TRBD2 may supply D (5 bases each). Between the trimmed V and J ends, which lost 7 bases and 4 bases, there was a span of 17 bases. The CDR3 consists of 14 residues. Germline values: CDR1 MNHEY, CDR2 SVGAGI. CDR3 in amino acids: CASTGAGTGYEQYF. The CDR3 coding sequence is TGTGCCAGCACCGGGGCAGGGACCGGGTACGAGCAGTACTTC.

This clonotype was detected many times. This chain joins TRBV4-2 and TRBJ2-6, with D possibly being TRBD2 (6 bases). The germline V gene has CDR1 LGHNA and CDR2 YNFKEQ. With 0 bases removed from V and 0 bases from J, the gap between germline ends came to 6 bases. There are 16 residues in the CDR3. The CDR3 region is CASSQEGGSGANVLTF. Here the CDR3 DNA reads TGTGCCAGCAGCCAAGAGGGGGGCTCTGGGGCCAACGTCCTGACTTTC.

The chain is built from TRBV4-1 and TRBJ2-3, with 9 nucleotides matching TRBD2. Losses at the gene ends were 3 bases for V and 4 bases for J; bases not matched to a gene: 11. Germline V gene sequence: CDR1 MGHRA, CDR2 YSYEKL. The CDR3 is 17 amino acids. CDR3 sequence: CASSHPDGRGGADTQYF. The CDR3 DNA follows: TGCGCCAGCAGCCACCCTGACGGGCGGGGGGGCGCAGATACGCAGTATTTT.

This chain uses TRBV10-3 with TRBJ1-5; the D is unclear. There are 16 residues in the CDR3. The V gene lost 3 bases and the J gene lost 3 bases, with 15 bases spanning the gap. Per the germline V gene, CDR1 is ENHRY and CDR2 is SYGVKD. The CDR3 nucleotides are TGTGCCATCAGTGACCCCGGCAGAGAAAACAATCAGCCCCAGCATTTT. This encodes CAISDPGRENNQPQHF.

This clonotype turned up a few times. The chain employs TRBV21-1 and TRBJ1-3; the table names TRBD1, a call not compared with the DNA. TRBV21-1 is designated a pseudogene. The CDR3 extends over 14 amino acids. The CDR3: CANGQSPGGNTIYF. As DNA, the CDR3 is TGTGCCAACGGACAGTCTCCGGGTGGAAACACCATATATTTT.

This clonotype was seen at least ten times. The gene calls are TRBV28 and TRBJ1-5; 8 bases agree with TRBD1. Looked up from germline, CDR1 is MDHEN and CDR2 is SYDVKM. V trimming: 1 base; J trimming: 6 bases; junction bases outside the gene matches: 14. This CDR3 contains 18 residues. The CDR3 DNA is TGTGCCAGCAGTTTATTTCGTTCAGGGGGCGATGTTGGTCAGCCCCAGCATTTT. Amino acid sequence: CASSLFRSGGDVGQPQHF.

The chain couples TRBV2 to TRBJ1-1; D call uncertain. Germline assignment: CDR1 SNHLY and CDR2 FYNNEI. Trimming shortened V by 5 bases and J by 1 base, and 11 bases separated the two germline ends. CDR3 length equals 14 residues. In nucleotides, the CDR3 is TGTGCCAGCAGTTGGTGGGAGGAGAACACTGAAGCTTTCTTT. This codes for CASSWWEENTEAFF.

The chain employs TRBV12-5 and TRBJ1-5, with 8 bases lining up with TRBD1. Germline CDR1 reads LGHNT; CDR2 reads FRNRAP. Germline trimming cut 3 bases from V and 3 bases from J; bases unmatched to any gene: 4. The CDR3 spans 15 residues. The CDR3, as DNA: TGTGCTAGTGGTTTTACAGGGGGAGACAATCAGCCCCAGCATTTT. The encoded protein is CASGFTGGDNQPQHF.

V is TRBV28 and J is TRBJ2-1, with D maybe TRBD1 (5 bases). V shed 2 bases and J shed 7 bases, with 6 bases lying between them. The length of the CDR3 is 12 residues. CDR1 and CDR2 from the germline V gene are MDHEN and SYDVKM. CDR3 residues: CASSLKGNEQFF. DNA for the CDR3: TGTGCCAGCAGTTTAAAGGGGAATGAGCAGTTCTTC. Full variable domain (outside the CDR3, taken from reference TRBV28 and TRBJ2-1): DVKVTQSSRYLVKRTGEKVFLECVQDMDHENMFWYRQDPGLGLRLIYFSYDVKMKEKGDIPEGYSVSREKKERFSLILESASTNQTSMYLCASSLKGNEQFFGPGTRLTVL.

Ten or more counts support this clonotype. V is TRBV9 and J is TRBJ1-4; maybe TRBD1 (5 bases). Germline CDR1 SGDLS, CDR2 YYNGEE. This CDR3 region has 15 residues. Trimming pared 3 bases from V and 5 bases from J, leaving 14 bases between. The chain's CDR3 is CASSAGGRFNEKLFF. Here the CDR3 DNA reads TGTGCCAGCAGCGCCGGGGGGAGGTTCAATGAAAAACTGTTTTTT. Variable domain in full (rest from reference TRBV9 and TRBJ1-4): DSGVTQTPKHLITATGQRVTLRCSPRSGDLSVYWYQQSLDQGLQFLIQYYNGEERAKGNILERFSAQQFPDLHSELNLSSLELGDSALYFCASSAGGRFNEKLFFGSGTQLSVL.

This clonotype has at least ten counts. In DNA form, the CDR3 reads TGTGCCACCAGTGATTGGCCGGGTACTAGCACAGATACGCAGTATTTT. Amino acid sequence: CATSDWPGTSTDTQYF. The genes are TRBV24-1 and TRBJ2-3; no clear D gene. Per germline, CDR1 KGHDR and CDR2 SFDVKD. This CDR3 contains 16 residues. V gave up 2 bases and J gave up 0 bases, with 11 bases separating them.

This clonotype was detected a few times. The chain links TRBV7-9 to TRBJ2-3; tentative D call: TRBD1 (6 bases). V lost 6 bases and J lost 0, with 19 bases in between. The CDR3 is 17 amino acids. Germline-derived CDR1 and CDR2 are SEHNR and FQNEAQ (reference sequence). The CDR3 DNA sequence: TGTGCCAGCAGGATGGATGGGACAACAACTAGCACAGATACGCAGTATTTT. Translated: CASRMDGTTTSTDTQYF.

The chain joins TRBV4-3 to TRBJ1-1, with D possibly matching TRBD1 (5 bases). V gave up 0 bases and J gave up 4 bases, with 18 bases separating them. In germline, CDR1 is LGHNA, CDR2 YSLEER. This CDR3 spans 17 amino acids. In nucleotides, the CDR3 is TGCGCCAGCAGCCAAGACCTCCGGTCAGGGCGCGCCACTGAAGCTTTCTTT. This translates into CASSQDLRSGRATEAFF.

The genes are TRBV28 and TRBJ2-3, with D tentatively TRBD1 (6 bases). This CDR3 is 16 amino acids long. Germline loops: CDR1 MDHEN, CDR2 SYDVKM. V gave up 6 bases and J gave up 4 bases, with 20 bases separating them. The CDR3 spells CASSPTPQGIADTQYF. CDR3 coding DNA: TGTGCCAGCAGCCCCACACCCCAGGGGATCGCAGATACGCAGTATTTT.

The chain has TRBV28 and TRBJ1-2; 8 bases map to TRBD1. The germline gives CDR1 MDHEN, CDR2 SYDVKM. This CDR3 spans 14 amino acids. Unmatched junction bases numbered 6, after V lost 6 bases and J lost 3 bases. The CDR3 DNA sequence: TGTGCCAGCAGCCTGGACAGGGTCTACTATGGCTACACCTTC. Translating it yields CASSLDRVYYGYTF.